This T cell receptor beta chain was sequenced in a study of T-cell memory formation after mild COVID-19. Whole-study findings and limits: Contracting CD4+ clones were located mainly in CM and EM, and CD8+ clones in EMRA. Day 37-peaking second-wave clones had unconfirmed SARS-CoV-2 specificity. Day 15 to 85 contracting clones showed balanced CD4/CD8; day 15 to 37 expanders favored CD4+.

Only a few counts were recorded for this clonotype. Its antigen is unknown. The CDR3 spans 13 residues. Trimming took off 5 bases at V and 4 bases at J, with 12 bases between the two ends. TCRdb reprocessed the 5' RACE reads with MiXCR, giving one entry per CDR3 protein. The sample yields nearly 250,000 distinct CDR3 sequences, roughly 14% seen once. The source is an adult woman who had mild COVID-19 (a few samples of this study predate the infection). Cell type and time point are not known. Sequenced material: PBMCs or a T cell subset sorted from them (not recorded which). The genes are TRBV12-3 or TRBV12-4 and TRBJ2-7, with a weak D call TRBD2 (5 bases). Written as DNA, the CDR3 is TGTGCCAGCAGTAATCGGGATGGATACGAGCAGTACTTC. It is translated as CASSNRDGYEQYF.